A selection of T cell receptor beta chains follows, all from one sample in a study of blood T cells in healthy people across ages. TCRdb fed the 5' RACE reads into MiXCR, producing one record per CDR3 protein. In the table there are around 1.7 million distinct CDR3 sequences, roughly 28% of which are singletons. Material for sequencing was blood. The receptors here all came from a woman aged 25 to 39 in good health. CDR3s include the opening cysteine and the closing phenylalanine or tryptophan. The D gene is left open where the match is weak. Clone size is not always given. Where it is, it says once, few, many or a class for expanded clones.

>TRBD2|TRBV27|TRBJ2-4|NA
TGTGCCAGCAGCGCTAGCGGGAGGGCCTCAGGGCAGTACTTC
CASSASGRASGQYF
>NA|TRBV7-9|TRBJ2-3|NA
TGTGCCAGCACCCGGTCCAGGGTACCAGACACGCAGTATTTT
CASTRSRVPDTQYF
>NA|TRBV10-1|TRBJ2-3|few
TGCGCCAGCAGTGAGAGTGGGCTGCATACGCAGTATTTT
CASSESGLHTQYF
>TRBD1|TRBV3-1|TRBJ2-7|once
TGTGCCAGCAGTTCTCTGGACAGGGGCGAGCAGTACTTC
CASSSLDRGEQYF
>TRBD2|TRBV14|TRBJ2-7|few
TGTGCCAGCAGCCAAAATATGGGTGGCGGGAGCCACTCCTACGAGCAGTACTTC
CASSQNMGGGSHSYEQYF
>TRBD2|TRBV10-2|TRBJ2-1|NA
TGCGCCAGCAGTGGGCGGGGGGAGCCCTACAATGAGCAGTTCTTC
CASSGRGEPYNEQFF
>NA|TRBV29-1|TRBJ2-7|many
TGCAGCACCCGGCGGGCAAACGAGCAGTACTTC
CSTRRANEQYF
>NA|TRBV29-1|TRBJ2-6|NA
TGCAGCGTTGAAGAGTGGAGGGGTCCTACGACCTCTGGGGCCAACGTCCTGACTTTC
CSVEEWRGPTTSGANVLTF
>NA|TRBV9|TRBJ2-7|NA
TGTGCCAGCAGCGTAGGGCAGGGTGTGTACGAGCAGTACTTC
CASSVGQGVYEQYF
>NA|TRBV12-3/TRBV12-4|TRBJ2-3|few
TGTGCCAGCAGTTTTGTCGGGGTATTCGCGGGGTCGCAGTATTTT
CASSFVGVFAGSQYF
>TRBD1|TRBV7-2|TRBJ2-5|few
TGTGCCAGCAGCCCATCCTCCGGGACAGGGACGAAGACCCAGTACTTC
CASSPSSGTGTKTQYF
>NA|TRBV15|TRBJ1-1|NA
TGTGCCACCCGCGACGCCATGAACACTGAAGCTTTCTTT
CATRDAMNTEAFF
>TRBD1|TRBV29-1|TRBJ1-2|NA
TGCAGCGCATTGGGACAGGGAATCGGCGGCTACACCTTC
CSALGQGIGGYTF
>TRBD1|TRBV15|TRBJ1-5|few
TGTGCCACCAGCACCCCGGACAGGGGGCAGGGGCGCAATCAGCCCCAGCATTTT
CATSTPDRGQGRNQPQHF
>NA|TRBV29-1|TRBJ2-7|few
TGCAGCGCTGACGGCGGGAACTACGAGCAGTACTTC
CSADGGNYEQYF
>NA|TRBV5-5|TRBJ2-5|many
TGTGCCAGCAGCTTGGTCCCTAGCGCGAAGACCCAGTACTTC
CASSLVPSAKTQYF